The 12 T cell receptor beta chains reported below all come from one sample, sequenced in a study of CD8 T cells in Susac syndrome. When the RNA was reverse transcribed, random hexamers were used with an input of roughly 0.45 to 1 ug. MiXCR was run by TCRdb on the immunoSEQ multiplex PCR reads, yielding one entry per CDR3 protein. The sample shows some 120,000 distinct CDR3 sequences, 85% to 95% of them seen only once. The sample was CD8+ T cells from PBMCs. The receptor set was obtained from a human donor with multiple sclerosis.

The CDR3 loop reads CASSRGAGGNTGELFF. CDR3 coding DNA: TGCGCCAGCAGCCGAGGAGCGGGAGGGAACACCGGGGAGCTGTTTTTT. The J gene is TRBJ2-2, the V gene TRBV4-1; 9 nucleotides match TRBD2. CDR1 is MGHRA and CDR2 is YSYEKL in the germline V gene. Losses at the gene ends were 4 bases for V and 1 base for J; bases not matched to a gene: 4. The CDR3 spans 16 residues.

This clonotype turned up a few times. This chain joins TRBV30 and TRBJ2-7, with 7 positions matching TRBD1. The CDR3 contains 13 residues. The junction had 6 bases not matched to a gene; V was cut back by 1 base and J by 6 bases. CDR1 GTSNPN and CDR2 SVGIG come from the germline V gene (reference sequence). CDR3 residues: CAWSEGQVSEQYV. In DNA form, the CDR3 reads TGTGCCTGGAGTGAAGGACAGGTGAGCGAGCAGTACGTC.

This chain joins TRBV5-1 and TRBJ2-7; the D gene is possibly TRBD2 (6 bases). CDR3 length: 12 residues. Germline V gives CDR1 SGHRS, CDR2 YFSETQ. DNA for the CDR3: TGCGCCAGCAGATTGGGAGGCAACGAGCAGTACGTC. This encodes CASRLGGNEQYV.

This clonotype came up once. V gene TRBV4-1 combines with J gene TRBJ2-5; 7 bases match TRBD1. Germline V gives CDR1 MGHRA, CDR2 YSYEKL. V dropped 0 bases and J dropped 5; count of bases not matched to a gene: 6. The length of the CDR3 is 15 residues. CDR3 DNA sequence: TGCGCCAGCAGCCAAGATCAGAAGGGGGCGGAGACCCAGTACTTC. Translating it yields CASSQDQKGAETQYF.

The V call is TRBV6-2 or TRBV6-3, the J call TRBJ2-7, with 8 bases aligning to TRBD1. With V trimmed by 3 bases and J by 1 base, 5 bases remained unmatched. The CDR3 totals 15 residues. Germline assignment: CDR1 MNHEY and CDR2 SVGEGT. The CDR3 protein is CASSYEQGGSYEQYV. The CDR3 DNA reads as TGTGCCAGCAGTTATGAACAGGGGGGTTCCTACGAGCAGTACGTC.

The rearrangement joins TRBV7-6 to TRBJ2-1, with D tentatively TRBD2 (6 bases). The germline V gene encodes CDR1 SGHVS and CDR2 FNYEAQ. The length of the CDR3 is 14 residues. V lost 5 bases and J 9 bases, leaving 17 bases between the germline ends. Here the CDR3 DNA reads TGTGCCAGCAGCCCAGCCGAGACTAGTCCTGAGCAGTTCTTC. This encodes CASSPAETSPEQFF.

This chain connects TRBV11-2 to TRBJ2-2; no firm D call. Looked up from germline, CDR1 is SGHAT and CDR2 is FQNNGV. The length of the CDR3 is 13 residues. Trimming took off 1 base at V and 8 bases at J, with 8 bases between the two ends. As DNA, the CDR3 is TGTGCCAGCAGCTTAGGGGCGTCGGGGGAGCTGTTTTTT. Translating gives CASSLGASGELFF.

The chain employs TRBV28 and TRBJ1-2, with a tentative D call TRBD1 (6 bases). Per the germline V gene, CDR1 is MDHEN and CDR2 is SYDVKM. This CDR3 has 15 residues. V was clipped by 1 base and J by 2 bases, with 11 bases between them. CDR3 in DNA: TGTGCCAGCAGTTTATTCCAGGGGCGCAACTATGGCTACACCTTC. Its translation is CASSLFQGRNYGYTF.

This chain connects TRBV7-8 to TRBJ2-5; 9 bases match TRBD2. CDR1 is SGHVS and CDR2 is FQNEAQ in the germline V gene. The CDR3 loop spans 15 amino acids. J gave up 0 bases and V 5 bases, and 4 bases lay outside the gene matches. The CDR3 here is CASSASGGYQETQYF. The DNA for the CDR3 is TGTGCCAGCAGCGCCAGCGGGGGGTACCAAGAGACCCAGTACTTC.

This chain connects TRBV4-1 to TRBJ1-2; possible D gene TRBD1, 5 bases. Deletions cut 0 bases from V and 5 bases from J, with 19 bases between. Germline assignment: CDR1 MGHRA and CDR2 YSYEKL. The CDR3 is 17 amino acids. CDR3 protein: CASSQEWQGVIYYGYTF. In DNA, the CDR3 is TGCGCCAGCAGCCAAGAGTGGCAGGGTGTGATTTATTATGGCTACACCTTC.

This chain connects TRBV5-1 to TRBJ2-1, with a weak D call TRBD2 (6 bases). This CDR3 contains 17 residues. V lost 0 bases and J 2 bases, leaving 15 bases between the germline ends. In germline, CDR1 is SGHRS, CDR2 YFSETQ. For the CDR3, the DNA is TGCGCCAGCAGCTTGGGGCGAGCGGGTAAGACCTACAATGAGCAGTTCTTC. It codes for CASSLGRAGKTYNEQFF.

The J gene is TRBJ1-1, the V gene TRBV6-5; D unresolved. CDR3 length: 13 residues. The ends were cut back, 2 bases at V and 5 bases at J, with 9 bases in the middle. Germline V gene lookup returns CDR1 MNHEY and CDR2 SVGAGI. CDR3 protein: CASSYVGRTEAFF. The DNA for the CDR3 is TGTGCCAGCAGTTACGTAGGGAGAACTGAAGCTTTCTTT.